This passage covers 5 T cell receptor beta chains from one sample sequenced in a study of Ad26.COV2.S vaccination and SARS-CoV-2 variants. This table comes from immunoSEQ multiplex PCR, and its TCRdb copy is limited to in-frame clones, with some not included. The table records around 320,000 clones, around 86% of them present only once. Treatment defined: some 20 received Ad26.COV2.S at low or high dose, single or two shots; about 5 received placebo; per-sample allocation not given. Sampling was done on day 63 after the first vaccine or placebo injection. This specimen consisted of peripheral blood, obtained in a trial of Ad26.COV2.S vaccine versus placebo. The receptors here all came from a person aged 18 to 59 who received the Ad26.COV2.S COVID-19 vaccine or a placebo.

The chain employs TRBV5-4 and TRBJ2-1; D ambiguous. Looked up from germline, CDR1 is SGHNT and CDR2 is YYREEE (reference sequence). CDR3 size: 12 residues. V gave up 2 bases and J gave up 6 bases, with 6 bases separating them. In DNA, the CDR3 is TGTGCCAGCAGCTTATTAGTCAATGAGCAGTTCTTC. This codes for CASSLLVNEQFF.

The chain links TRBV10-3 to TRBJ1-2; D gene unclear. V lost 6 bases and J lost 6, with 20 bases in between. This CDR3 is 15 amino acids long. Per the germline V gene, CDR1 is ENHRY and CDR2 is SYGVKD. As DNA, the CDR3 is TGTGCCATCAGGGAACTCCTGCAGCCCAGAAATGGCTACACCTTC. Protein: CAIRELLQPRNGYTF.

V gene TRBV5-4 combines with J gene TRBJ2-1; no clear D. There are 15 residues in the CDR3. Germline CDR1 reads SGHNT; CDR2 reads YYREEE (reference sequence). V lost 4 bases to trimming and J lost 0 bases, with 11 bases between them. CDR3 sequence: CASSPSPSSYNEQFF. The CDR3 nucleotides read TGTGCCAGCAGCCCCTCCCCAAGCTCCTACAATGAGCAGTTCTTC.

The chain combines TRBV11-2 with TRBJ1-5; no firm D call. The CDR3 has 14 amino acids. The V and J ends lost 0 bases and 6 bases respectively, with 9 bases between them. Looked up from germline, CDR1 is SGHAT and CDR2 is FQNNGV. This CDR3 reads CASSLEGKGQPQHF. The DNA for the CDR3 is TGTGCCAGCAGCTTAGAAGGAAAGGGTCAGCCCCAGCATTTT.

The chain employs TRBV5-6 and TRBJ2-2; the match to TRBD1 covers 7 bases. Germline CDR1 and CDR2: SGHDT and YYEEEE. The CDR3 totals 15 residues. Trimming cost V 5 bases and J 4 bases; bases outside gene matches: 8. The CDR3, as DNA: TGTGCCAGCAGTTCGACTAAGGGGGCCACCGGGGAGCTGTTTTTT. It codes for CASSSTKGATGELFF.